Listed below are T cell receptor beta chains from one sample, sequenced in a study of identical twins. MiXCR, run by TCRdb on the 5' RACE reads, gives a single entry per CDR3 protein. The sample holds under 1 million distinct CDR3 sequences, 9% to 15% seen once. This sample was also put to use in a study of yellow fever vaccine responses in identical twins.

The sequencing input was PBMCs. The source of these receptors is a woman aged 18-30 years in good health. Both conserved end residues are part of each CDR3. The order of the fields is J gene, V gene, clone size, D gene, CDR3 DNA, CDR3 protein. D genes are given only for firm matches. Expanded clones get a size class; other rows say once, few or many, or leave the size out.

J gene: TRBJ2-1
V gene: TRBV5-1
clone size: -
D gene: TRBD2
CDR3 DNA: TGCGCCAGCAGCTTGGGTGGGGTAGCGGGAGCGTCGAATGAGCAGTTCTTC
CDR3 protein: CASSLGGVAGASNEQFF

J gene: TRBJ2-7
V gene: TRBV24-1
clone size: -
D gene: -
CDR3 DNA: TGTGCCACCAGTGATAATGGGAACTCCTACGAGCAGTACTTC
CDR3 protein: CATSDNGNSYEQYF

J gene: TRBJ2-1
V gene: TRBV5-1
clone size: few
D gene: TRBD1
CDR3 DNA: TGCGCCAGCAGCCAGGGGCTTGACAGGGGGTCTTACAATGAGCAGTTCTTC
CDR3 protein: CASSQGLDRGSYNEQFF

J gene: TRBJ2-5
V gene: TRBV14
clone size: -
D gene: -
CDR3 DNA: TGTGCCAGCAGCCAATTAACAGAGACCCAGTACTTC
CDR3 protein: CASSQLTETQYF

J gene: TRBJ2-1
V gene: TRBV27
clone size: few
D gene: -
CDR3 DNA: TGTGCCAGCAGTTTCCGACAGGTAACCTCCTACAATGAGCAGTTCTTC
CDR3 protein: CASSFRQVTSYNEQFF

J gene: TRBJ2-2
V gene: TRBV24-1
clone size: few
D gene: TRBD2
CDR3 DNA: TGTGCCACCAGTGATTTAATGGGACTAGCGGCACCCAACACCGGGGAGCTGTTTTTT
CDR3 protein: CATSDLMGLAAPNTGELFF

J gene: TRBJ1-1
V gene: TRBV19
clone size: -
D gene: -
CDR3 DNA: TGTGCCAGTAGGCGGACACACGCCGACAACACTGAAGCTTTCTTT
CDR3 protein: CASRRTHADNTEAFF

J gene: TRBJ2-3
V gene: TRBV4-1
clone size: few
D gene: -
CDR3 DNA: TGCGCCAGCAGCCAAGATCAGAGTCGCGGGACAGTCACAGATACGCAGTATTTT
CDR3 protein: CASSQDQSRGTVTDTQYF

J gene: TRBJ2-7
V gene: TRBV25-1
clone size: -
D gene: -
CDR3 DNA: TGTGCCAGCAGTGAATATGGCGACTACGAGCAGTACTTC
CDR3 protein: CASSEYGDYEQYF

J gene: TRBJ1-2
V gene: TRBV29-1
clone size: few
D gene: -
CDR3 DNA: TGCAGCGTTGAGGGGAGGGGTCCCACCTCTAACTATGGCTACACCTTC
CDR3 protein: CSVEGRGPTSNYGYTF

J gene: TRBJ2-2
V gene: TRBV20-1
clone size: few
D gene: -
CDR3 DNA: TGCAGTGCTAGAGGCGGGACAGAGAACACCGGGGAGCTGTTTTTT
CDR3 protein: CSARGGTENTGELFF

J gene: TRBJ1-1
V gene: TRBV12-3/TRBV12-4
clone size: many
D gene: -
CDR3 DNA: TGTGCCAGCCGACTTGTGGCAGGGGAAGCTTTCTTT
CDR3 protein: CASRLVAGEAFF

J gene: TRBJ1-1
V gene: TRBV20-1
clone size: -
D gene: -
CDR3 DNA: TGCAGTGCTAATCAGGGAACTTGGAACACTGAAGCTTTCTTT
CDR3 protein: CSANQGTWNTEAFF

J gene: TRBJ2-3
V gene: TRBV12-3/TRBV12-4
clone size: -
D gene: -
CDR3 DNA: TGTGCCAGCAGTTTAGTGACTAGTGTAGATACGCAGTATTTT
CDR3 protein: CASSLVTSVDTQYF

J gene: TRBJ2-3
V gene: TRBV20-1
clone size: -
D gene: -
CDR3 DNA: TGCAGTGCTAGGGCAGGCTCCGGCTGGCCAGATACGCAGTATTTT
CDR3 protein: CSARAGSGWPDTQYF

J gene: TRBJ2-6
V gene: TRBV11-1
clone size: few
D gene: TRBD1
CDR3 DNA: TGTGCCAGCAGCCGCCCGGGACAGGGACGCTCTGGGGCCAACGTCCTGACTTTC
CDR3 protein: CASSRPGQGRSGANVLTF

J gene: TRBJ1-2
V gene: TRBV20-1
clone size: many
D gene: TRBD1
CDR3 DNA: TGCAGTGCTAATTCGGGACAGGTGTTCTATGGCTACACCTTC
CDR3 protein: CSANSGQVFYGYTF

J gene: TRBJ2-3
V gene: TRBV20-1
clone size: once
D gene: TRBD2
CDR3 DNA: TGCAGTGCTAGAGCGTCACTAGCGGTCACAGATACGCAGTATTTT
CDR3 protein: CSARASLAVTDTQYF

J gene: TRBJ2-3
V gene: TRBV6-1
clone size: -
D gene: TRBD2
CDR3 DNA: TGTGCCAGCACCCAGCGGGGGGGCGGCACAGATACGCAGTATTTT
CDR3 protein: CASTQRGGGTDTQYF

J gene: TRBJ2-1
V gene: TRBV7-9
clone size: few
D gene: TRBD2
CDR3 DNA: TGTGCCAGCAGCTCCCTGGGACTAGCGACCGTCAATGAGCAGTTCTTC
CDR3 protein: CASSSLGLATVNEQFF

J gene: TRBJ2-1
V gene: TRBV2
clone size: once
D gene: -
CDR3 DNA: TGTGCCAGCAGATCGGCGGGCCCCTACAATGAGCAGTTCTTC
CDR3 protein: CASRSAGPYNEQFF

J gene: TRBJ2-2
V gene: TRBV5-1
clone size: few
D gene: TRBD2
CDR3 DNA: TGCGCCAGCGTGGCTAGCGGGAGTCCCGGGGAGCTGTTTTTT
CDR3 protein: CASVASGSPGELFF

J gene: TRBJ1-1
V gene: TRBV5-6
clone size: -
D gene: -
CDR3 DNA: TGTGCCAGCAGCTTAAGGGGCAGTCTCCCGACAGAAGCTTTCTTT
CDR3 protein: CASSLRGSLPTEAFF

J gene: TRBJ2-3
V gene: TRBV29-1
clone size: many
D gene: -
CDR3 DNA: TGCAGCGTTGTCTATAGCAATACGCAGTATTTT
CDR3 protein: CSVVYSNTQYF

J gene: TRBJ2-1
V gene: TRBV7-9
clone size: -
D gene: -
CDR3 DNA: TGTGCCAGCAGCACCGCGTCAGGGTCCGGAAGTGATGAGCAGTTCTTC
CDR3 protein: CASSTASGSGSDEQFF

J gene: TRBJ2-1
V gene: TRBV14
clone size: few
D gene: TRBD2
CDR3 DNA: TGTGCCAGCAGCCAAGATCTGGCGGGAGCCCCCAATGAGCAGTTCTTC
CDR3 protein: CASSQDLAGAPNEQFF

J gene: TRBJ2-2
V gene: TRBV7-2
clone size: few
D gene: TRBD1
CDR3 DNA: TGTGCCAGCAGCTTCTTCAGGGGGCACACCGGGGAGCTGTTTTTT
CDR3 protein: CASSFFRGHTGELFF

J gene: TRBJ2-2
V gene: TRBV12-3/TRBV12-4
clone size: few
D gene: -
CDR3 DNA: TGTGCCAGCAGAAAGCCCGGGGAGCTGTTTTTT
CDR3 protein: CASRKPGELFF

J gene: TRBJ2-5
V gene: TRBV18
clone size: many
D gene: TRBD2
CDR3 DNA: TGTGCCAGCTCACTCGGACTAGCGAAACAAGAGACCCAGTACTTC
CDR3 protein: CASSLGLAKQETQYF

J gene: TRBJ2-5
V gene: TRBV5-1
clone size: -
D gene: TRBD1
CDR3 DNA: TGCGCCAGCAGCTTGGCGAGGGGGCACGGAGAGACCCAGTACTTC
CDR3 protein: CASSLARGHGETQYF

J gene: TRBJ1-1
V gene: TRBV5-1
clone size: few
D gene: -
CDR3 DNA: TGCGCCAGACTCCCGGCGGGGACTGAAGCTTTCTTT
CDR3 protein: CARLPAGTEAFF

J gene: TRBJ1-5
V gene: TRBV4-1
clone size: many
D gene: TRBD1
CDR3 DNA: TGCGCCAGCAGCCTGTTAGGGACAGATAATCAGCCCCAGCATTTT
CDR3 protein: CASSLLGTDNQPQHF

J gene: TRBJ2-7
V gene: TRBV2
clone size: many
D gene: -
CDR3 DNA: TGTGCCAGCACCCGGGACTCACTAAGCTCCTACGAGCAGTACTTC
CDR3 protein: CASTRDSLSSYEQYF

J gene: TRBJ2-7
V gene: TRBV28
clone size: -
D gene: -
CDR3 DNA: TGTGCCAGCATGCTGGGTCGCTCCTACGAGCAGTACTTC
CDR3 protein: CASMLGRSYEQYF

J gene: TRBJ2-1
V gene: TRBV12-3/TRBV12-4
clone size: -
D gene: TRBD1
CDR3 DNA: TGTGCCAGCAGTTCCCGAGAGGACAGGGGAAATGAGCAGTTCTTC
CDR3 protein: CASSSREDRGNEQFF

J gene: TRBJ2-5
V gene: TRBV11-1
clone size: -
D gene: -
CDR3 DNA: TGTGCCAGCTGTTTAATGGGTAGGGACAAACCTGTATGGTACCAAGAGACCCAGTACTTC
CDR3 protein: CASCLMGRDKPVWYQETQYF

J gene: TRBJ1-6
V gene: TRBV25-1
clone size: few
D gene: -
CDR3 DNA: TGTGCCAGCAGTTCACCGGAACCGGGACGGGGAGTATATTCACCCCTCCACTTT
CDR3 protein: CASSSPEPGRGVYSPLHF

J gene: TRBJ1-6
V gene: TRBV4-1
clone size: many
D gene: -
CDR3 DNA: TGCGCCAGCAGCCAAGCTGACCTATTCATATACGGTTCACCCCTCCACTTT
CDR3 protein: CASSQADLFIYGSPLHF

J gene: TRBJ1-5
V gene: TRBV3-1
clone size: -
D gene: TRBD1
CDR3 DNA: TGTGCCAGCAGCCAAGGAACAGGGGATAATCAGCCCCAGCATTTT
CDR3 protein: CASSQGTGDNQPQHF

J gene: TRBJ2-1
V gene: TRBV3-1
clone size: -
D gene: -
CDR3 DNA: TGTGCCAGCAGCCCAGGGTCTGCACGCCCTCAGTTCTTC
CDR3 protein: CASSPGSARPQFF

J gene: TRBJ2-7
V gene: TRBV7-3
clone size: many
D gene: TRBD1
CDR3 DNA: TGTGCCAGCAGCCAGGACAGGGATAGTGACGAGCAGTACTTC
CDR3 protein: CASSQDRDSDEQYF

J gene: TRBJ2-1
V gene: TRBV10-3
clone size: few
D gene: TRBD1
CDR3 DNA: TGTGCCATCAGGATAACCGGGACAGACGGCAATGAGCAGTTCTTC
CDR3 protein: CAIRITGTDGNEQFF

J gene: TRBJ1-4
V gene: TRBV4-1
clone size: few
D gene: TRBD1
CDR3 DNA: TGCGCCAGCAGCCAGGGGACAGGGTCGTTTGAAAAACTGTTTTTT
CDR3 protein: CASSQGTGSFEKLFF

J gene: TRBJ2-5
V gene: TRBV2
clone size: -
D gene: TRBD1
CDR3 DNA: TGTGCCAGCAGTGGACCCCCAGGACAGGGGGCAAAGACCCAGTACTTC
CDR3 protein: CASSGPPGQGAKTQYF

J gene: TRBJ2-2
V gene: TRBV5-1
clone size: -
D gene: -
CDR3 DNA: TGCGCCAGCAGCTTGGAAGGGCCAGGAACCGGGGAGCTGTTTTTT
CDR3 protein: CASSLEGPGTGELFF

J gene: TRBJ2-5
V gene: TRBV12-3/TRBV12-4
clone size: few
D gene: -
CDR3 DNA: TGTGCCAGCAGTCCCGGGGGACAGCAAGAGACCCAGTACTTC
CDR3 protein: CASSPGGQQETQYF

J gene: TRBJ1-2
V gene: TRBV28
clone size: many
D gene: TRBD1
CDR3 DNA: TGTGCCAGCAGTGCAGGCCAGGGGGGGTACGGCTACACCTTC
CDR3 protein: CASSAGQGGYGYTF

J gene: TRBJ1-5
V gene: TRBV7-8
clone size: few
D gene: -
CDR3 DNA: TGTGCCAGCAGCTTTAGTCCAGAAAGAGATAGCAATCAGCCCCAGCATTTT
CDR3 protein: CASSFSPERDSNQPQHF

J gene: TRBJ1-1
V gene: TRBV12-3/TRBV12-4
clone size: many
D gene: TRBD1
CDR3 DNA: TGTGCCAGCAGTTTTGAGGGGGCTTCCCTCGACTCTGAAGCTTTCTTT
CDR3 protein: CASSFEGASLDSEAFF

J gene: TRBJ2-1
V gene: TRBV10-1
clone size: -
D gene: TRBD2
CDR3 DNA: TGCGCCAGCAGTGGTCCAGCGGGAGGCTCCTACAATGAGCAGTTCTTC
CDR3 protein: CASSGPAGGSYNEQFF

J gene: TRBJ2-7
V gene: TRBV10-3
clone size: many
D gene: -
CDR3 DNA: TGTGCCATCAGTGAGTCGGGTCGGAACTCCTACGAGCAGTACTTC
CDR3 protein: CAISESGRNSYEQYF

J gene: TRBJ2-2
V gene: TRBV15
clone size: few
D gene: -
CDR3 DNA: TGTGCCACCAGCAGGTTTAACTTTCACCCCGTCACCGGGGAGCTGTTTTTT
CDR3 protein: CATSRFNFHPVTGELFF

J gene: TRBJ2-1
V gene: TRBV5-1
clone size: -
D gene: -
CDR3 DNA: TGCGCCAGCAGCTTGGTGAGTGTTAGCGATTACAATGAGCAGTTCTTC
CDR3 protein: CASSLVSVSDYNEQFF